The following is a T cell receptor beta chain sequence with its context. The antigen remains unidentified. The PCR ran on 60 Vbeta and 13 Jbeta primers. TCRdb's table, derived via immunoSEQ multiplex PCR, lists solely in-frame clones and lacks some. The data contain more than 150,000 clones, over 75% of them singletons. The CDR3 is 16 amino acids. The ends were cut back, 6 bases at V and 3 bases at J, with 18 bases in the middle. Germline V gene sequence: CDR1 MNHNY, CDR2 SVGAGI (reference sequence). This specimen belongs to a study of cytomegalovirus exposure and HLA in healthy donors. Study-level findings and limits: With further analysis later on, most CMV-associated TCR beta chains appeared HLA-restricted. Trimming of TCR beta V- and J-genes showed a link, identified in a later analysis, to a missense DCLRE1C variant. Later on, an analysis tied around 17,000 TCR beta sequences to HLA alleles at 0.05 false discovery rate. Earlier analysis looked at TCR beta V segments, and most were productive about 90% or about 30% of the time.

The TCR originated in a girl under three years old in good health and CMV-seronegative. The sequenced sample was PBMCs. V gene TRBV6-6 combines with J gene TRBJ2-1, with D possibly being TRBD2 (7 bases). The CDR3 loop is CASRPGGGPNYNEQFF. The CDR3 DNA sequence: TGTGCCAGCAGACCAGGCGGGGGCCCGAACTACAATGAGCAGTTCTTC.